Presented here are 24 T cell receptor beta chains from one specimen sequenced in a study of early T cells in non-severe SARS-CoV-2 infection. TCRdb redid the calling of the 5' RACE reads with MiXCR, one entry per CDR3 protein. This table has approximately 26,000 distinct CDR3 sequences, around 3.9% appearing once. The source material was whole blood. These receptors were obtained from an adult who was a healthcare worker with PCR-confirmed SARS-CoV-2 infection or an uninfected control (not recorded which).

This clonotype was detected ten times or more. The rearrangement joins TRBV28 to TRBJ1-5, with D uncertain. Germline CDR1 MDHEN, CDR2 SYDVKM. V lost 5 bases and J lost 4, with 9 bases in between. The CDR3 totals 13 residues. The CDR3 protein is CASSNPENQPQHF. The CDR3 DNA reads TGTGCCAGCAGTAACCCAGAGAATCAGCCCCAGCATTTT.

In this sample, this clonotype turned up many times. The chain carries TRBV6-5 and TRBJ2-7; D is ambiguous. V was cut by 8 bases and J by 5 bases, with 22 bases left in between. CDR1 is MNHEY, CDR2 SVGAGI, per germline. The CDR3 is 15 residues long. CDR3 in amino acids: CASSIGIDNYDEQYF. CDR3 coding DNA: TGTGCCAGCTCGATAGGGATAGACAACTATGACGAGCAGTACTTC.

This clonotype was counted many times. The gene calls are TRBV18 and TRBJ1-4, with 9 bases fitting TRBD1. CDR1 and CDR2 from the germline V gene are KGHSH and LQKENI. J gave up 4 bases and V 4 bases, and 10 bases lay outside the gene matches. The CDR3 runs 17 residues. The CDR3 loop is CASSLSGQGSNNEKLFF. The CDR3, as DNA: TGTGCCAGCTCACTTTCGGGACAGGGATCCAATAATGAAAAACTGTTTTTT. Drawing the rest from reference TRBV18 and TRBJ1-4, the complete variable domain is NAGVMQNPRHLVRRRGQEARLRCSPMKGHSHVYWYRQLPEEGLKFMVYLQKENIIDESGMPKERFSAEFPKEGPSILRIQQVVRGDSAAYFCASSLSGQGSNNEKLFFGSGTQLSVL.

On this clonotype: A much larger clone sits a single nucleotide away, making a read error possible. This chain joins TRBV20-1 and TRBJ2-1; 12 nucleotides agree with TRBD2. CDR3 length: 15 residues. Unmatched junction bases numbered 10, after V lost 2 bases and J lost 11 bases. The germline V gene has CDR1 DFQATT and CDR2 SNEGSKA (reference sequence). The DNA for the CDR3 is TGCAGTGCTAGACCACTAGCGGGAGGTTGGAATAAGCAGTTCTTC. This codes for CSARPLAGGWNKQFF.

Ten or more counts support this clonotype. J is TRBJ1-1 and V is TRBV28, with a weak D call TRBD1 (6 bases). Looked up from germline, CDR1 is MDHEN and CDR2 is SYDVKM. V was clipped by 5 bases and J by 5 bases, with 15 bases between them. The CDR3 covers 14 residues. Here the CDR3 DNA reads TGTGCCAGCAGTATAAACAGGGACCCTACTGAAGCTTTCTTT. Its translation is CASSINRDPTEAFF.

This clonotype was picked up many times. The gene calls are TRBV20-1 and TRBJ2-7, with D possibly TRBD2 on 5 matching bases. Deletions cut 0 bases from V and 3 bases from J, with 12 bases between. In germline, CDR1 is DFQATT, CDR2 SNEGSKA (reference sequence). The CDR3 loop spans 14 amino acids. As DNA, the CDR3 is TGCAGTGCTAGAGATTCGACTGACTACTACGAGCAGTACTTC. Encoded protein: CSARDSTDYYEQYF.

This clonotype was counted ten times or more. The chain joins TRBV7-9 to TRBJ1-1; D remains ambiguous. Germline V gene lookup returns CDR1 SEHNR and CDR2 FQNEAQ (reference sequence). The CDR3 spans 13 residues. The V end lost 3 bases, the J end lost 0 bases, and 5 bases lay between the germline ends. CDR3 in amino acids: CASSFTVNTEAFF. CDR3 bases: TGTGCCAGCAGCTTCACGGTGAACACTGAAGCTTTCTTT. Filled out from reference TRBV7-9 and TRBJ1-1, the complete variable domain reads DTGVSQNPRHKITKRGQNVTFRCDPISEHNRLYWYRQTLGQGPEFLTYFQNEAQLEKSRLLSDRFSAERPKGSFSTLEIQRTEQGDSAMYLCASSFTVNTEAFFGQGTRLTVV.

The table lists this clonotype with many counts. J is TRBJ1-4 and V is TRBV7-2; maybe TRBD1 (6 bases). The V end lost 4 bases, the J end lost 0 bases, and 12 bases lay between the germline ends. This CDR3 comprises 16 residues. Per the germline V gene, CDR1 is SGHTA and CDR2 is FQGNSA. Here the CDR3 reads CASSSHRASTNEKLFF. CDR3 bases: TGTGCCAGCAGCTCCCACAGGGCTTCAACTAATGAAAAACTGTTTTTT.

This clonotype was detected many times. The V and J genes are TRBV9 and TRBJ2-3; 9 bases match TRBD2. CDR1 and CDR2 from the germline V gene are SGDLS and YYNGEE. V dropped 4 bases and J dropped 0; count of bases not matched to a gene: 6. The CDR3 has 16 amino acids. CDR3 sequence reads: CASSPWAGGSTDTQYF. The CDR3 DNA reads TGTGCCAGCAGCCCTTGGGCGGGAGGGAGCACAGATACGCAGTATTTT.

This clonotype qualifies as medium-sized (0.01 to 0.1%). This chain joins TRBV7-2 and TRBJ2-7; 9 bases align to TRBD1. Trimming took 5 bases from V and 6 from J; bases not matched to a gene: 5. The germline CDR1 and CDR2 sequences are SGHTA and FQGNSA. This CDR3 contains 13 residues. CDR3 nucleotide sequence: TGTGCCAGCAGCCTGACAGGGGGGCCCGAGCAGTACTTC. This translates into CASSLTGGPEQYF.

This clonotype was picked up many times. V gene TRBV7-9 combines with J gene TRBJ2-1; the match to TRBD2 covers 10 bases. Germline V gives CDR1 SEHNR, CDR2 FQNEAQ (reference sequence). Unmatched junction bases numbered 13, after V lost 4 bases and J lost 7 bases. The CDR3 length is 17 residues. The CDR3 here is CASSWWVARGLANEQFF. The CDR3 DNA follows: TGTGCCAGCAGCTGGTGGGTGGCAAGGGGACTAGCGAATGAGCAGTTCTTC.

Ten or more counts support this clonotype. The chain has TRBV20-1 and TRBJ2-3; 8 bases map to TRBD2. In germline, CDR1 is DFQATT, CDR2 SNEGSKA (reference sequence). The CDR3 totals 18 residues. The V segment lost 6 bases and the J segment 1 base; nucleotides outside the gene matches: 18. DNA for the CDR3: TGCAGTGCCGCCGACACTAGCGGAGCGGGAGCGGGCACAGATACGCAGTATTTT. Translated: CSAADTSGAGAGTDTQYF.

This clonotype was recorded many times. The chain employs TRBV20-1 and TRBJ2-7; weak D call: TRBD2 (6 bases). In germline, CDR1 is DFQATT, CDR2 SNEGSKA (reference sequence). The CDR3 has 15 amino acids. The ends were cut back, 4 bases at V and 6 bases at J, with 22 bases in the middle. The CDR3 sequence: CSATGAAPGGREQYF. For the CDR3, the DNA is TGCAGTGCTACCGGTGCGGCTCCCGGGGGACGCGAGCAGTACTTC.

In its sample, this clonotype was seen many times. The chain carries TRBV2 and TRBJ1-2, with D unclear. Trimming took off 4 bases at V and 10 bases at J, with 7 bases between the two ends. Germline V lookup: CDR1 SNHLY, CDR2 FYNNEI. This CDR3 is 10 amino acids long. The CDR3 coding sequence is TGTGCCAGCAGTGCCGGCGACTACACCTTC. Protein: CASSAGDYTF.

This clonotype showed up many times. The V call is TRBV6-5, the J call TRBJ2-1, with D hard to call. V was pared by 1 base and J by 6 bases, with 13 bases between. Germline V CDR1 and CDR2: MNHEY, SVGAGI. There are 15 residues in the CDR3. The DNA of the CDR3 is TGTGCCAGCAGTTACTTTCGGACCGACATCAATGAGCAGTTCTTC. Residues: CASSYFRTDINEQFF.

This clonotype showed up many times. This chain links TRBV20-1 with TRBJ2-1, with 7 bases lining up with TRBD2. Losses at the gene ends were 1 base for V and 5 bases for J; bases not matched to a gene: 11. The CDR3 is 16 amino acids. Germline lookup yields CDR1 DFQATT and CDR2 SNEGSKA (reference sequence). CDR3 sequence reads: CSARVAWEGRDNEQFF. CDR3 coding DNA: TGCAGTGCTAGAGTCGCGTGGGAGGGCCGAGACAATGAGCAGTTCTTC.

By proportion, this clonotype is medium-sized. The rearrangement uses TRBV18 and TRBJ1-1; 8 positions match TRBD1. The germline CDR1 and CDR2 sequences are KGHSH and LQKENI. V dropped 4 bases and J dropped 0; count of bases not matched to a gene: 10. CDR3 length: 17 amino acids. DNA for the CDR3: TGTGCCAGCTCACGTATCGACAGGGGCCGGGTGAACACTGAAGCTTTCTTT. Translation: CASSRIDRGRVNTEAFF.

This clonotype was recorded many times. The V call is TRBV7-6, the J call TRBJ2-3; D is perhaps TRBD2 (5 bases). CDR1 and CDR2 from the germline V gene are SGHVS and FNYEAQ. V was cut by 5 bases and J by 0 bases, with 18 bases left in between. This CDR3 has 17 residues. The CDR3 DNA sequence: TGTGCCAGCAGCAGCTCACTGAGCGGAGAGAGCACAGATACGCAGTATTTT. It translates to CASSSSLSGESTDTQYF.

The V gene is TRBV7-2, the J gene TRBJ2-7; 9 nucleotides align to TRBD2. Germline loops: CDR1 SGHTA, CDR2 FQGNSA. With V trimmed by 2 bases and J by 6 bases, 5 bases remained unmatched. This CDR3 spans 14 amino acids. The CDR3 reads CASSLRREGREQYF. As DNA, the CDR3 is TGTGCCAGCAGCTTACGGCGGGAGGGCCGCGAGCAGTACTTC.

This clonotype has a handful of counts. The CDR3 reads CASSRGRDYNEQFF. Written as DNA, the CDR3 is TGTGCCAGCAGCAGGGGGCGGGACTACAATGAGCAGTTCTTC. The rearrangement uses TRBV5-8 and TRBJ2-1; D possibly corresponds to TRBD1 (7 bases). This CDR3 has 14 residues. V shed 4 bases and J shed 3 bases, with 11 bases lying between them. Per germline, CDR1 SGHTS and CDR2 YDEGEE. The full variable domain, in which reference TRBV5-8 and TRBJ2-1 provide the parts outside the CDR3, is EAGVTQSPTHLIKTRGQQATLRCSPISGHTSVYWYQQALGLGLQFLLWYDEGEERNRGNFPPRFSGRQFPNYSSELNVNALELEDSALYLCASSRGRDYNEQFFGPGTRLTVL.

There are many counts of this clonotype. V and J are TRBV2 and TRBJ2-7; D not certain. In germline, CDR1 is SNHLY, CDR2 FYNNEI. V was pared by 5 bases and J by 7 bases, with 15 bases between. This CDR3 has 13 amino acids. CDR3 nucleotides: TGTGCCAGCAGTCCTGAGTGGTCGGTAGAGCAGTACTTC. Amino acid sequence: CASSPEWSVEQYF. The entire variable domain, with the rest obtained from reference TRBV2 and TRBJ2-7, is as follows: EPEVTQTPSHQVTQMGQEVILRCVPISNHLYFYWYRQILGQKVEFLVSFYNNEISEKSEIFDDQFSVERPDGSNFTLKIRSTKLEDSAMYFCASSPEWSVEQYFGPGTRLTVT.

This clonotype was recorded at least ten times. The chain carries TRBV15 and TRBJ1-5, with D unclear. The CDR3 extends over 14 amino acids. Trimming cost V 6 bases and J 9 bases, with 18 bases left between them. Germline lookup yields CDR1 LNHNV and CDR2 YYDKDF (reference sequence). The CDR3 here is CATSREPELTPQHF. CDR3 coding DNA: TGTGCCACCAGTAGGGAGCCTGAGTTGACGCCCCAGCATTTT.

V usage is TRBV18 and J usage is TRBJ2-2; the match to TRBD2 covers 12 bases. Germline CDR1 is KGHSH and CDR2 is LQKENI. The J segment lost 5 bases and the V segment lost 1 base, leaving 2 bases of the junction unmatched. The CDR3 covers 16 residues. The CDR3 protein is CASSPLTSGRTGELFF. As DNA, the CDR3 is TGTGCCAGCTCACCACTGACTAGCGGGAGAACCGGGGAGCTGTTTTTT.

This clonotype was found a few times. The chain employs TRBV25-1 and TRBJ1-1; 7 positions agree with TRBD1. In germline, CDR1 is MGHDK, CDR2 SYGVNS. The CDR3 is 15 residues long. The V and J ends lost 2 bases and 1 base, in that order; junction bases with no gene match: 4. CDR3 nucleotide sequence: TGTGCCAGCAGTGAACTGGGACAGACGAACACTGAAGCTTTCTTT. Translation: CASSELGQTNTEAFF.